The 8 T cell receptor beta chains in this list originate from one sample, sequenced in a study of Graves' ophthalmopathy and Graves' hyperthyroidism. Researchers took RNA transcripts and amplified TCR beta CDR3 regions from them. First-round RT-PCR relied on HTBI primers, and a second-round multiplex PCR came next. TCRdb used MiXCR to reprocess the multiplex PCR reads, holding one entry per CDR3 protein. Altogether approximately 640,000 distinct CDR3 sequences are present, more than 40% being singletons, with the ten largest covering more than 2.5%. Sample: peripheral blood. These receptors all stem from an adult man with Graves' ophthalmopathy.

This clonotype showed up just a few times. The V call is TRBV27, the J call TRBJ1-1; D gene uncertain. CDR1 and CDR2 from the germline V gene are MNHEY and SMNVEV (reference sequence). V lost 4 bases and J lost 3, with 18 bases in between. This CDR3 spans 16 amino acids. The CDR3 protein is CASSSPLRDPHTEAFF. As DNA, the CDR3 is TGTGCCAGCAGTTCACCCCTCAGAGACCCTCACACTGAAGCTTTCTTT.

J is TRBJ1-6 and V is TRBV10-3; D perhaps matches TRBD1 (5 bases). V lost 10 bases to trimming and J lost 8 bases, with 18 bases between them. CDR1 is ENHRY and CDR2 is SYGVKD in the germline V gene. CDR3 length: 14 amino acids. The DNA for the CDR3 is TGTGCCACCACGGTCGGGGGTAGAGATTCACCCCTCCACTTT. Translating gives CATTVGGRDSPLHF.

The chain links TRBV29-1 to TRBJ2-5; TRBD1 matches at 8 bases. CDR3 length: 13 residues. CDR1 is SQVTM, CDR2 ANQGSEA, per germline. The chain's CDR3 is CRHIQGGRKTQYF. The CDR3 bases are TGCAGACACATACAGGGGGGTAGGAAGACCCAGTACTTC.

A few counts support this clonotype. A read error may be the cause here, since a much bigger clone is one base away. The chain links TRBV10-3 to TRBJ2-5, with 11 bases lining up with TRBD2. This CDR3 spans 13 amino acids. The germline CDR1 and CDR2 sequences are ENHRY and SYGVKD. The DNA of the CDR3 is TGTGCCGCCGCACTAGCGGGGGAAGAGGCCCAGTACTTC. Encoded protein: CAAALAGEEAQYF.

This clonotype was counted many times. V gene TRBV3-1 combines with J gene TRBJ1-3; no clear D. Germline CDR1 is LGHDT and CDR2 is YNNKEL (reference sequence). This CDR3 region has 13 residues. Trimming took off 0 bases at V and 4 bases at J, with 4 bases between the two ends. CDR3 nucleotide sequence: TGTGCCAGCAGCCAAGACTACGGAAACACCATATATTTT. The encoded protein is CASSQDYGNTIYF.

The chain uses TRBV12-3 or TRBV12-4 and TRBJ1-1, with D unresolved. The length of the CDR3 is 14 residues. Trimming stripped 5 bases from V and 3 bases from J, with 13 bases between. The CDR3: CASSAGGYDTEAFF. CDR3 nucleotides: TGTGCCAGCAGTGCAGGAGGATACGACACTGAAGCTTTCTTT.

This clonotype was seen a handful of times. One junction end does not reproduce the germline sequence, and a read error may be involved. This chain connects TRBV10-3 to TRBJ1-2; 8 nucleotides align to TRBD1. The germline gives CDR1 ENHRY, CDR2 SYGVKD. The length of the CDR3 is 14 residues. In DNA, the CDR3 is TGTGCCAGCAGTGAACGGACAGGGTTGGATGGCTACACCTTC. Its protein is CASSERTGLDGYTF.

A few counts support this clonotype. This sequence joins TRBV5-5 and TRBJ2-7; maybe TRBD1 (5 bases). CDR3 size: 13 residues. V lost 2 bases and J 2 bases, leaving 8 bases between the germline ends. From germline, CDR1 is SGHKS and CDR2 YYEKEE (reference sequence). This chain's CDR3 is CASSFAGPYEQYF. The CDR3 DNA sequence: TGTGCCAGCAGCTTTGCAGGGCCCTACGAGCAGTACTTC.